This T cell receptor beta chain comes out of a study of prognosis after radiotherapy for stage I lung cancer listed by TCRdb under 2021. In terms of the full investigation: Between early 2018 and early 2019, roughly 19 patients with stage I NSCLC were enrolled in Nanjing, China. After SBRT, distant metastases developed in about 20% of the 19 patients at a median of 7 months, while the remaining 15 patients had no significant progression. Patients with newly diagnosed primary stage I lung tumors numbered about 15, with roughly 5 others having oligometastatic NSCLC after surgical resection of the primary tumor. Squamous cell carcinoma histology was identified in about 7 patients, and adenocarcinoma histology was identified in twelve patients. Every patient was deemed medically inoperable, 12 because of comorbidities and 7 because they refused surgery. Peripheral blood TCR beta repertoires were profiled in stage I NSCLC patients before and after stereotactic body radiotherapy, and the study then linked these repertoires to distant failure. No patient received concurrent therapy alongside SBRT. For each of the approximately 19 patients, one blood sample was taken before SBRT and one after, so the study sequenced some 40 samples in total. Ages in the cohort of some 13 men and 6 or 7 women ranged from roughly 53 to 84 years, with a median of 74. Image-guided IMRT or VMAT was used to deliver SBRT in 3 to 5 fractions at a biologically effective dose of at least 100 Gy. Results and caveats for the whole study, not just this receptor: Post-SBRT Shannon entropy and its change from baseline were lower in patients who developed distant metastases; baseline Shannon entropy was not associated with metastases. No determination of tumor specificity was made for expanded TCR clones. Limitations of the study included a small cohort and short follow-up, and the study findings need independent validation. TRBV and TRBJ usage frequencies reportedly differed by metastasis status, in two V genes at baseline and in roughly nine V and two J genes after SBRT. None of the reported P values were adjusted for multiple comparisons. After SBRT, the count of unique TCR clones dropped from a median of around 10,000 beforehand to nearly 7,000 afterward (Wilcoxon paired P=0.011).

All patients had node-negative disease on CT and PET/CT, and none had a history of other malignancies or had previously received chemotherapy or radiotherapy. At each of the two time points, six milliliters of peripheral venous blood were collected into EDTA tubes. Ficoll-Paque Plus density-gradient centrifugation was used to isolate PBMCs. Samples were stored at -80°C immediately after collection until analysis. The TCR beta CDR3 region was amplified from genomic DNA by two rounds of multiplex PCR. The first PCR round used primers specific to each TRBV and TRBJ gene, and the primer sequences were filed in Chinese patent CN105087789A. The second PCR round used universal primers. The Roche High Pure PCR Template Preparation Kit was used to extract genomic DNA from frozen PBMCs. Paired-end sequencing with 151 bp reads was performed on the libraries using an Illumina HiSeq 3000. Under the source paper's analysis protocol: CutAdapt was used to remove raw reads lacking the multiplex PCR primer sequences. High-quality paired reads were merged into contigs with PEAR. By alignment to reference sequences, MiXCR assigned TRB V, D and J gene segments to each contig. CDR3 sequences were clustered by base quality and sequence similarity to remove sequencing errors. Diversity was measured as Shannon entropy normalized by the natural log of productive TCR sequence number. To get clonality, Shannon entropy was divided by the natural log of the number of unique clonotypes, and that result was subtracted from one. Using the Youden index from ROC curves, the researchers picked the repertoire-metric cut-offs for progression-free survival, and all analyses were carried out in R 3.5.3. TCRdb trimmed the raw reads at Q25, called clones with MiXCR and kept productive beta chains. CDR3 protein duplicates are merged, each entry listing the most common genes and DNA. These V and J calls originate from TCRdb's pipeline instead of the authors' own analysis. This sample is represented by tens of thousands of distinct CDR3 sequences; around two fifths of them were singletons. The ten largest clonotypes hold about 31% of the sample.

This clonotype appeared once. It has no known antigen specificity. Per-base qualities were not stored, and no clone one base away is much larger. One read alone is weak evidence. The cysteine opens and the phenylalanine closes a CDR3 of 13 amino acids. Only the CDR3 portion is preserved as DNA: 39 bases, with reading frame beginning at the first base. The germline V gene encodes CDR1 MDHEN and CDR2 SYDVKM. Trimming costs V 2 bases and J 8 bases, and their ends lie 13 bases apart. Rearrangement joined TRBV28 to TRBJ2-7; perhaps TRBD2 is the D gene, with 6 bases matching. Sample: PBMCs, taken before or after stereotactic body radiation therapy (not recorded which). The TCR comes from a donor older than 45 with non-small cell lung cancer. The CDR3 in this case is CASSLGGVAKQYF. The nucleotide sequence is TGTGCCAGCAGTTTAGGAGGGGTCGCGAAGCAGTACTTC.